Reported below is one T cell receptor beta chain. The target of this receptor is not known. Base-call qualities are not available, and no considerably larger clone is one nucleotide away. This sample is part of a study of cytomegalovirus exposure and HLA in healthy donors listed by TCRdb under 2017. The study in broad terms: An earlier analysis of roughly 500 of the donors reported 250 to 350 Gb of sequence data and more than 90 million unique TCR beta sequences from about 180 million T cells. Approximately 300 gigabases of sequencing data and 70 million to 95 million unique TCR sequences made up an early release that covered about 640 HLA-typed donors. Among the roughly 430 genotyped donors, 75% to 90% belonged to the genetic ancestry cluster associated with self-reported Caucasian donors. The study aimed to test whether signatures of past pathogen exposure could be identified by cataloging public T cell receptors. The T cell repertoires of under 750 subjects were profiled by immunosequencing and related to cytomegalovirus serostatus. Along with the roughly 670-subject first cohort, a separate validation cohort of 120 different subjects was used. High-throughput TCR immunosequencing, statistical association of individual TCRs with disease status, and machine learning were combined to predict cytomegalovirus infection status. To study patterns of TCR occurrence, a later analysis re-analyzed previously published TCR beta repertoires from 700 or so donors and added high-resolution HLA genotyping. The later analysis used no new phenotypic data to find candidate immune exposures, relying instead on TCR beta sequences and their occurrence across donors. An earlier analysis of fewer than 750 of the donors used high-throughput TCR beta sequencing to judge whether each TCR beta V gene segment behaved as functional or pseudogenic. Donor age, sex, ethnicity and CMV serostatus were collected together with the repertoire data. Genome-wide SNP genotypes for about 65% of the roughly 670 donors were used in a later genetic analysis, which treated that subset as a discovery cohort. All discovery cohort repertoires had been generated on a single sequencing platform. HLA typing included class I and class II loci at four-digit resolution. The number of typed donors differed by locus: about 629-630 for A, B, C, DRB1 and DQB1; roughly 510 for DQA1; 606 for DPA1; and about 450 for DPB1. Four to six DR-DQ haplotypes were handled as single units for association and clustering, since linkage in the cohort was strong. Across approximately 400 genotyped donors of the cohort, an average of approximately 200,000 unique TCR beta nucleotide sequences per donor were sequenced, and approximately 17% of those sequences were non-productive. Broad study findings and their caveats: In an earlier analysis of about 600 of the donors, most TCR beta V segments appeared in productive rearrangements about 87% or about 30% of the time, broadly matching IMGT annotations. When HLA alleles, especially DR and DQ, strongly co-occurred, attributing TCR associations to individual alleles was difficult. According to a later genetic analysis, donors in an Asian-associated ancestry cluster had fewer N-insertions in productive TCRs than the roughly 700-donor mean. Because counts were too low, under 20 rarely observed V segments, including chromosome 9 orphons, were left out of the earlier analysis of 587 of the donors. A later analysis reported that several top co-occurrence clusters appeared linked to parvovirus B19, influenza, CMV and Epstein-Barr virus. Because the 87-base-pair reads could not distinguish some IMGT-functional V segments, including TRBV6-2 and TRBV6-3, those segments were excluded. In this cohort, only TCR beta chains were sequenced, and detectable features were limited by the absence of alpha or paired-chain data. A few of the identified cytomegalovirus-associated TCR beta chains were confirmed in vitro to be specific for cytomegalovirus antigens. A later analysis found that HLA-associated TCR beta chains were more clonally expanded and had lower generation probabilities than equally common non-associated chains. Cytomegalovirus status was reported to be diagnosed by the classifier with high specificity and sensitivity in both the original and validation cohorts. Immune exposure information for the cohort was limited to CMV serostatus. Because some donors lacked HLA typing at each locus, the association tests relied only on the typed subset. A later analysis found that most CMV-associated TCR beta chains appeared HLA-restricted, with HLA associations seemingly driven largely by CMV exposure. In a later analysis, 16,951 TCR beta sequences were associated with specific HLA alleles at a false discovery rate of 0.05. A total of around 150 TCR beta chains were listed by the study as associated with cytomegalovirus. While some public TCRs were present in many individuals, most TCR sequences turned up only very rarely across donors. In a later analysis, the rate of TCR association differed among HLA loci, with DRB1 alleles having the most associated TCRs and HLA-C alleles having the fewest. The sequencing pipeline was judged likely to have produced a cluster of highly shared sequence variants as a technical artifact. The authors suggested that the approach could potentially be extended to other disease states and immunological phenotypes. In a later genetic analysis, a missense DCLRE1C variant was associated with V-gene and J-gene trimming of TCR beta chains, and the association was replicated in an independent cohort. A further reported finding was that TCR beta sequences accurately predicted the HLA-A and HLA-B alleles for most subjects in the first cohort. Linkage disequilibrium might explain the correlated functional status among segregating V segments, but an unknown experimental factor could not be ruled out. Sequencing depth was assumed to be roughly uniform across donors in the presence/absence analyses, though that assumption may not hold.

CDR1 SGHRS and CDR2 YFSETQ are derived from the germline V gene. V gives up 2 bases and J gives up 0 bases, and the segment between their germline ends measures 9 bases. Measured from the cysteine to the phenylalanine, the CDR3 is 15 residues long. The DNA shown is the 45-base CDR3, in frame from base 1. The cohort was made up of 650 to 700 healthy bone marrow donors. Cohort members were all nominally healthy when sampled, although unrecorded immune exposures were likely present. The donor tested CMV seropositive and was one of the 289 seropositive cohort members. Each donor provided a peripheral blood sample, and peripheral blood mononuclear cells were used for TCR beta sequencing. The Qiagen DNeasy Blood Extraction Kit was used to extract genomic DNA from the blood cell samples. Receptors were amplified or captured by the immunoSEQ multiplex PCR assay. The multiplex PCR relied on a mix of 60 forward primers for TCR Vbeta segments and 13 reverse primers for TCR Jbeta segments. The CDR3 region of rearranged TCR beta genes was amplified from genomic DNA by a multiplex PCR assay. On the Illumina HiSeq System, the amplified TCR beta libraries were sequenced as 87-base-pair reads. As for the authors' bioinformatics: A later analysis counted about 80 million unique TCR beta chains across the 650 to 800 repertoires, and about 10 million of these chains were shared by at least two donors. Raw reads were error-corrected and collapsed into unique sequences by a nearest-neighbor algorithm in which closely related sequences were merged to remove PCR and sequencing errors. CDR3 sequences were aligned to IMGT reference sequences to assign V, D and J gene segments. Each retained sequence needed at least a six-nucleotide match to both a V gene segment and a J gene segment. Rearrangements were called productive when the CDR3 lacked stop codons and stayed in frame with V and J; all others were non-productive. CDR3 was defined by IMGT convention, running from the second conserved V-encoded cysteine to the conserved J-encoded phenylalanine. The earlier analysis of 500 to 650 of the donors excluded any sequence lacking an unambiguous match to a single V gene segment. An earlier analysis of about 600 of the donors called V segments functional above 56.7% productive rearrangements and segregating when the between-donor standard deviation exceeded 5%. A statistical classification framework was built to diagnose cytomegalovirus status from the catalog of TCR beta chain sequences. In a later analysis, V and J genes were assigned by comparing TCR nucleotide sequences against IMGT/GENE-DB human TR gene sequences. In a later analysis, CDR3 sequences and most-parsimonious VDJ recombination scenarios were assigned using the TCRdist pipeline. In a later analysis, each TCR beta chain was defined by its CDR3 amino acid sequence together with its V-gene family, and reads without a unique V-gene family were excluded. A later analysis removed 500 to 600 highly shared, low-generation-probability nucleotide sequences to deal with suspected cross-contamination and a sequencing artifact. In a later analysis, a clonal expansion index for each public chain was calculated from normalized within-repertoire ranks of inferred template counts. In a later analysis, generation probabilities were computed with a VDJ recombination model fitted to out-of-frame rearrangements, and the resulting probabilities were checked against IGoR. In a later analysis, TCR-TCR, TCR-HLA and TCR-CMV co-occurrence was scored with hypergeometric tests, and a repertoire-size bias correction was applied to TCR pairs. False discovery rates were estimated in a later analysis by permuting HLA or CMV assignments 20 times. A later analysis grouped co-occurring TCRs with DBSCAN, adding TCRdist sequence similarity when clustering within HLA-allele-positive subsets. Repertoires with fewer than 30,000 or more than 120,000 public chains were left out of co-occurrence clustering, as were four to six repertoires with anomalous nucleotide sharing. TCRdb's version of the immuneACCESS table is confined to in-frame rearrangements and falls short of the full clone set. An unresolved V gene accounts for under half of the shortfall where checked; the remainder is of unknown origin. V, J and clone size were drawn from that table, and D and trimming were deduced from the DNA. Counted in this sample were over 150,000 clones; 70% to 80% of them appeared once. The ten largest clones take up 1.2% to 1.5% of the sample.

Sequencing was carried out using PBMCs. In this chain, TRBV5-1 is recombined with TRBJ1-5, and perhaps TRBD1 as D gene, on 6 matching bases. This clonotype was sampled from a woman aged 25 to 45 in good health and CMV-seropositive. The CDR3 region has the sequence CASSLTGTSNQPQHF. The DNA sequence is as follows: TGCGCCAGCAGCTTAACAGGGACTAGCAATCAGCCCCAGCATTTT.